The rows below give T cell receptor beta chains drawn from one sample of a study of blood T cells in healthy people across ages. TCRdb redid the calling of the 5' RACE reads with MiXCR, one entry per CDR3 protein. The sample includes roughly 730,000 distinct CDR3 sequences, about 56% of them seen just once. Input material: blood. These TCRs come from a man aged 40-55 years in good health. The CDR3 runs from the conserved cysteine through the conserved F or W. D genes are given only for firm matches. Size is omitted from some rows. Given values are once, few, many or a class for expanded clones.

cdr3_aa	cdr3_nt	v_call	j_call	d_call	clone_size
CSVTSGGQVDTQYF	TGCAGCGTTACTAGCGGGGGCCAGGTAGATACGCAGTATTTT	TRBV29-1	TRBJ2-3	TRBD2	-
CASSFRSQETQYF	TGTGCCAGCAGTTTCCGCAGTCAAGAGACCCAGTACTTC	TRBV12-3/TRBV12-4	TRBJ2-5	-	-
CASSLADRAPGANVLTF	TGTGCCAGCAGCTTAGCGGACAGGGCTCCTGGGGCCAACGTCCTGACTTTC	TRBV7-2	TRBJ2-6	TRBD1	few
CASSQSTPTANTEAFF	TGTGCCAGCAGCCAATCGACCCCGACGGCGAACACTGAAGCTTTCTTT	TRBV4-2	TRBJ1-1	-	few
CASSQGFSEAFF	TGTGCCAGCAGTCAGGGGTTTAGCGAGGCTTTCTTT	TRBV12-3/TRBV12-4	TRBJ1-1	-	few
CASTLVGANEQFF	TGTGCCAGCACCCTAGTAGGAGCCAATGAGCAGTTCTTC	TRBV7-9	TRBJ2-1	-	-
CASSLVIGKQTQYF	TGTGCCAGCAGTTTAGTGATAGGGAAACAGACCCAGTACTTC	TRBV28	TRBJ2-5	-	few
CASSGQEGYEQYF	TGTGCCAGCAGCGGACAGGAGGGCTACGAGCAGTACTTC	TRBV9	TRBJ2-7	-	-
CASSLRQGNSPLHF	TGCGCCAGCAGCTTACGACAGGGGAATTCACCCCTCCACTTT	TRBV5-1	TRBJ1-6	TRBD1	few
CASSALTSGDRHQYF	TGTGCCAGCAGCGCCCTTACTAGCGGGGATCGGCACCAGTATTTT	TRBV12-3/TRBV12-4	TRBJ2-3	TRBD2	few
CSAKRGSTTTQYF	TGCAGTGCCAAACGAGGCTCCACGACTACGCAGTATTTT	TRBV20-1	TRBJ2-3	-	-
CASSPWGVRDTQYF	TGTGCCAGCAGCCCCTGGGGTGTCAGGGATACGCAGTATTTT	TRBV12-3/TRBV12-4	TRBJ2-3	-	few
CASSRGAGITYEQYF	TGTGCCAGCAGCAGGGGAGCGGGGATAACCTACGAGCAGTACTTC	TRBV14	TRBJ2-7	TRBD2	-
CASSYWGLRGVYNEQFF	TGTGCCAGCAGTTATTGGGGTTTGCGGGGGGTCTACAATGAGCAGTTCTTC	TRBV6-6	TRBJ2-1	TRBD2	-
CASSVAGVSEQYF	TGCGCCAGCAGTGTAGCGGGAGTCTCCGAGCAGTACTTC	TRBV5-1	TRBJ2-7	TRBD2	few
CASTGTGAYNEQFF	TGTGCCAGTACTGGGACAGGGGCGTACAATGAGCAGTTCTTC	TRBV5-4	TRBJ2-1	TRBD1	few
CASRKSGGFNTGELFF	TGTGCCAGCAGGAAGTCAGGGGGTTTCAACACCGGGGAGCTGTTTTTT	TRBV9	TRBJ2-2	TRBD1	-
CATSDPGAYNEQFF	TGTGCCACCAGTGATCCAGGGGCTTACAATGAGCAGTTCTTC	TRBV24-1	TRBJ2-1	-	-
CASSPNSDSREAFF	TGCGCCAGCAGCCCAAACAGCGACAGCCGAGAAGCTTTCTTT	TRBV5-1	TRBJ1-1	-	-
CSPWVVGYEQYF	TGCAGTCCGTGGGTAGTTGGGTACGAGCAGTACTTC	TRBV20-1	TRBJ2-7	-	once
CASSQDRDAITDTQYF	TGTGCCAGCAGCCAAGACCGGGACGCTATCACAGATACGCAGTATTTT	TRBV4-2	TRBJ2-3	-	-
CAWRRGRLSSGANVLTF	TGTGCCTGGAGAAGGGGACGTTTGAGCTCTGGGGCCAACGTCCTGACTTTC	TRBV30	TRBJ2-6	-	few
CASSQVFMNTKAFF	TGTGCCAGCAGCCAAGTTTTCATGAACACTAAAGCTTTCTTT	TRBV3-1	TRBJ1-1	-	-
CSAHNPLDYNEQFF	TGCAGTGCTCACAACCCCCTAGATTACAATGAGCAGTTCTTC	TRBV20-1	TRBJ2-1	-	-
CASSHRGDLAKNIQYF	TGTGCCAGCAGTCACAGGGGCGATCTAGCCAAAAACATTCAGTACTTC	TRBV6-2/TRBV6-3	TRBJ2-4	TRBD1	-
CASSLQPLKTNEQFF	TGTGCCAGCAGTTTACAACCCTTAAAAACCAATGAGCAGTTCTTC	TRBV27	TRBJ2-1	-	-
CSAPGLAGWDNEQFF	TGCAGTGCCCCCGGACTAGCGGGATGGGACAATGAGCAGTTCTTC	TRBV20-1	TRBJ2-1	TRBD2	-